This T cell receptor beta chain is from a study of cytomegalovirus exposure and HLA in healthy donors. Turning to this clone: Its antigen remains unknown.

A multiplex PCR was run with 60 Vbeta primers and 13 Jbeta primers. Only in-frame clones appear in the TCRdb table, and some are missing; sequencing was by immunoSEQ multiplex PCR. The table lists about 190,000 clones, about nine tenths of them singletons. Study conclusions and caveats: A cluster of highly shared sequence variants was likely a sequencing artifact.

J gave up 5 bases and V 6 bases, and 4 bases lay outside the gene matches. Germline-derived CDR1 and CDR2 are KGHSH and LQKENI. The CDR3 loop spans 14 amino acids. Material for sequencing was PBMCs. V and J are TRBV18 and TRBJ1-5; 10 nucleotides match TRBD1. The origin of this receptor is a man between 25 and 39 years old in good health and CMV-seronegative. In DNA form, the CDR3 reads TGTGCCAGCTCTCCCGGGACAGGGGATCAGCCCCAGCATTTT. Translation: CASSPGTGDQPQHF.